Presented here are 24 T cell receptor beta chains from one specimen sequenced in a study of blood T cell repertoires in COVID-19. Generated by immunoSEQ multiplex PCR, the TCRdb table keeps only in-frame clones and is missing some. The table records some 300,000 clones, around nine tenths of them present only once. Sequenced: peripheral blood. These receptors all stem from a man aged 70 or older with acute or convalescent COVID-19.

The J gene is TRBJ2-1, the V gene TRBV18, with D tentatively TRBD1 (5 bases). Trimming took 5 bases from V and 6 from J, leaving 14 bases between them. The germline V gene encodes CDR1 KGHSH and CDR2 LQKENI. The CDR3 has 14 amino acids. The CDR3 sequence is CASSGALIGNEQFF. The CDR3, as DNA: TGTGCCAGCTCAGGGGCCCTCATAGGCAATGAGCAGTTCTTC.

The CDR3 protein is CASSRAGGNNEQFF. The CDR3 DNA reads as TGTGCCAGCAGTAGGGCGGGGGGGAACAATGAGCAGTTCTTC. The V gene is TRBV7-2, the J gene TRBJ2-1, with 9 bases identical to TRBD2. The CDR3 runs 14 residues. V shed 6 bases, J shed 5 bases, and the junction held 5 bases outside the gene matches. Germline V gene lookup returns CDR1 SGHTA and CDR2 FQGNSA.

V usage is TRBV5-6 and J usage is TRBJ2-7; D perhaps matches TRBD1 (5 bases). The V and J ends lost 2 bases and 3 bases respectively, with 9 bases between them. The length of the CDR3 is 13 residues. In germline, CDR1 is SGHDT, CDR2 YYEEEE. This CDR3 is CASSLGAGYEQYF. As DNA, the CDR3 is TGTGCCAGCAGCTTAGGGGCAGGCTACGAGCAGTACTTC.

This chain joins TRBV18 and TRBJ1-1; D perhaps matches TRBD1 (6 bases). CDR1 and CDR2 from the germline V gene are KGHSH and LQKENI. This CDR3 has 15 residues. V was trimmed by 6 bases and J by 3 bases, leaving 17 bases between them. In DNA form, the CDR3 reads TGTGCCAGCTCTCCGCAAACGGGACAACACACTGAAGCTTTCTTT. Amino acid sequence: CASSPQTGQHTEAFF.

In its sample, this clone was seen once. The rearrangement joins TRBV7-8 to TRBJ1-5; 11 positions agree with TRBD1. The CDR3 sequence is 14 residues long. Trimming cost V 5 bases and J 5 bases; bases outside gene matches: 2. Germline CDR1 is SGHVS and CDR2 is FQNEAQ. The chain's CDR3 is CASSPDRGHQPQHF. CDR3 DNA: TGTGCCAGCAGCCCGGACAGGGGGCATCAGCCCCAGCATTTT.

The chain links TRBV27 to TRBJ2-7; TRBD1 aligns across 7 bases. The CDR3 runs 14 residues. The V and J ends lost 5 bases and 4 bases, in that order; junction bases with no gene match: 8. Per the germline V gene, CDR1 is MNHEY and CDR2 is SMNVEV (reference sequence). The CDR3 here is CASSIQGSGYEQYF. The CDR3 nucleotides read TGTGCCAGCAGTATACAGGGGTCTGGGTACGAGCAGTACTTC.

CDR3 bases: TGTGCCAGCAGCTTAGTTGGGCCCCTGGGGCGTGAGCAGTTCTTC. It specifies CASSLVGPLGREQFF. The rearrangement uses TRBV7-2 and TRBJ2-1; D perhaps matches TRBD1 (5 bases). The CDR3 totals 15 residues. The germline V gene has CDR1 SGHTA and CDR2 FQGNSA. With 1 base removed from V and 9 bases from J, the gap between germline ends came to 16 bases.

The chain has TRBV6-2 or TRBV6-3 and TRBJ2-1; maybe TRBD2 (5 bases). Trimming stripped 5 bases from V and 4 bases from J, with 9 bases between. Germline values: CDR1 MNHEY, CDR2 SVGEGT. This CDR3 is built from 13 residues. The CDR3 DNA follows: TGTGCCAGCAGTGTGGACTCGTACAATGAGCAGTTCTTC. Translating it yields CASSVDSYNEQFF.

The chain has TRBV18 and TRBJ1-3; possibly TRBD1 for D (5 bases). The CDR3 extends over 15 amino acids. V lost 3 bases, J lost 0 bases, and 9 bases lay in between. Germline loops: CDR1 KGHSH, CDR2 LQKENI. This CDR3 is CASSPGGSSGNTIYF. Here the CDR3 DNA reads TGTGCCAGCTCACCGGGGGGAAGCTCTGGAAACACCATATATTTT.

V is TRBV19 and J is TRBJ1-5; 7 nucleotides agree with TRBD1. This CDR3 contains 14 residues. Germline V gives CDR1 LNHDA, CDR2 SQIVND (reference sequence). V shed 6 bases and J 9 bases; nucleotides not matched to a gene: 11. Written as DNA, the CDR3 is TGTGCCAGTAGCCAGATGGACAGGAATTGGCCCCAGCATTTT. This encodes CASSQMDRNWPQHF.

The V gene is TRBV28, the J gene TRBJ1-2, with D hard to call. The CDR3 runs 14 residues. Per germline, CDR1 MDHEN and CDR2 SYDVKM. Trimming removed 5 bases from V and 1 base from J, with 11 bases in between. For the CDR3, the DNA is TGTGCCAGCAGTCTTGACACGGTTAACTATGGCTACACCTTC. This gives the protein CASSLDTVNYGYTF.

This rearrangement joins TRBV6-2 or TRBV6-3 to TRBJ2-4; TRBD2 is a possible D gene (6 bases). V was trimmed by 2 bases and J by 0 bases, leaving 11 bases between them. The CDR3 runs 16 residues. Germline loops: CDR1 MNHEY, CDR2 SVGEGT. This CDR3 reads CASSYGGVLAKNIQYF. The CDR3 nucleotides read TGTGCCAGCAGTTACGGCGGGGTACTAGCCAAAAACATTCAGTACTTC.

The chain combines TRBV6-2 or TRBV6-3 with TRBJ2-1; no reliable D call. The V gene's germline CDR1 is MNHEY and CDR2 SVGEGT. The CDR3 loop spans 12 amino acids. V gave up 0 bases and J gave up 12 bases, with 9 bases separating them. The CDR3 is CASSYSTTGQFF. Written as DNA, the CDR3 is TGTGCCAGCAGTTACTCCACTACGGGGCAGTTCTTC.

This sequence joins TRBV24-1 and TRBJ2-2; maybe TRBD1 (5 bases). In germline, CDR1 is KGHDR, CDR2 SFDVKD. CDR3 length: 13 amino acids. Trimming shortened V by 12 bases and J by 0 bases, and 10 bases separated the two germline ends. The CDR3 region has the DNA TGTGCCGCCGCAGGGTCGAACACCGGGGAGCTGTTTTTT. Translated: CAAAGSNTGELFF.

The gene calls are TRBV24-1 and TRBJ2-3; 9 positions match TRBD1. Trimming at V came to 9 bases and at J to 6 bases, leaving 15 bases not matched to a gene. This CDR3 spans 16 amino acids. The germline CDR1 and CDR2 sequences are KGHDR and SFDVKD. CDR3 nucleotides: TGTGCCACCTCTGCTACGGGACAGGGACACTCGGATACGCAGTATTTT. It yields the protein CATSATGQGHSDTQYF.

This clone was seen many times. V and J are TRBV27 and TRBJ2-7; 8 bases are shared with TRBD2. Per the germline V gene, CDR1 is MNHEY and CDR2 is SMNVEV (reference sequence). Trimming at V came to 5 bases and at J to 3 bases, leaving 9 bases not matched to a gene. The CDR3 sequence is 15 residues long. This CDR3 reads CASSLAGTSGYEQYF. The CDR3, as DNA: TGTGCCAGCAGTCTCGCCGGGACTAGTGGCTACGAGCAGTACTTC.

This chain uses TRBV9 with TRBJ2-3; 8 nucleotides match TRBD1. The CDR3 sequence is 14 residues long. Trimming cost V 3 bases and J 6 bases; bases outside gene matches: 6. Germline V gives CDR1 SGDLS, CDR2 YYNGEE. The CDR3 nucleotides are TGTGCCAGCAGCGCAACAGGGGGTCGGGATACGCAGTATTTT. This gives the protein CASSATGGRDTQYF.

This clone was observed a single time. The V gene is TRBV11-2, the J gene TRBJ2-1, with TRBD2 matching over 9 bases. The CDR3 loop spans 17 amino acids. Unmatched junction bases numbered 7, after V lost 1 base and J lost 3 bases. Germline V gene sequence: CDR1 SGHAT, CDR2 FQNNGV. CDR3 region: CASSLVIAGAFYNEQFF. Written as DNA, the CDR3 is TGTGCCAGCAGCTTAGTCATAGCGGGGGCCTTCTACAATGAGCAGTTCTTC. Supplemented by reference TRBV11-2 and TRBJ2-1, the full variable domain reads EAGVAQSPRYKIIEKRQSVAFWCNPISGHATLYWYQQILGQGPKLLIQFQNNGVVDDSQLPKDRFSAERLKGVDSTLKIQPAKLEDSAVYLCASSLVIAGAFYNEQFFGPGTRLTVL.

The CDR3 nucleotides are TGTGCCAGCAGCCCGGGACAGGGGGAGACCCAGTACTTC. This codes for CASSPGQGETQYF. The V gene is TRBV2, the J gene TRBJ2-5, with TRBD1 matching over 10 bases. The J segment lost 5 bases and the V segment lost 6 bases, leaving 3 bases of the junction unmatched. The CDR3 contains 13 residues. Germline lookup yields CDR1 SNHLY and CDR2 FYNNEI.

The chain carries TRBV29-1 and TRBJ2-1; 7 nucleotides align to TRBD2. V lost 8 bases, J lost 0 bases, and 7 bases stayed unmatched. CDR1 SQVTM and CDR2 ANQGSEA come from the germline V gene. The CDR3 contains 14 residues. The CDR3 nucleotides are TGCAGCTACGGGGGGACTACCTCCTACAATGAGCAGTTCTTC. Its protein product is CSYGGTTSYNEQFF.

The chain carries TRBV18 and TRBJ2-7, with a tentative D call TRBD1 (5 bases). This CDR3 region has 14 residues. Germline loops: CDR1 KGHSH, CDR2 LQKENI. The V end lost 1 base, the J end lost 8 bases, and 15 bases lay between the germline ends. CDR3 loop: CASSPQQGDTKQYF. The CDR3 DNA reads TGTGCCAGCTCACCACAGCAGGGCGATACGAAGCAGTACTTC.

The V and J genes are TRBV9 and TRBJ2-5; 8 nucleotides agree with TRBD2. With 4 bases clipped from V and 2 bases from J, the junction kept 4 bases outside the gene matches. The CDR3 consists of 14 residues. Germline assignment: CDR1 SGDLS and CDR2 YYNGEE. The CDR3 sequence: CASSRTGGQETQYF. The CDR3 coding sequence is TGTGCCAGCAGCCGGACGGGAGGGCAAGAGACCCAGTACTTC.

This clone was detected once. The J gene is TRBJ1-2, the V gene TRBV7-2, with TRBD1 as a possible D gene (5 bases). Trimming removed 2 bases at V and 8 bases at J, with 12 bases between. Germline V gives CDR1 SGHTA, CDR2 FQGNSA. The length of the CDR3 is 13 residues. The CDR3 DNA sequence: TGTGCCAGCAGCTTAATGCAGGGTGGCGGCTACACCTTC. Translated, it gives CASSLMQGGGYTF. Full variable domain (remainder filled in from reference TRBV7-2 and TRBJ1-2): GAGVSQSPSNKVTEKGKDVELRCDPISGHTALYWYRQSLGQGLEFLIYFQGNSAPDKSGLPSDRFSAERTGGSVSTLTIQRTQQEDSAVYLCASSLMQGGGYTFGSGTRLTVV.

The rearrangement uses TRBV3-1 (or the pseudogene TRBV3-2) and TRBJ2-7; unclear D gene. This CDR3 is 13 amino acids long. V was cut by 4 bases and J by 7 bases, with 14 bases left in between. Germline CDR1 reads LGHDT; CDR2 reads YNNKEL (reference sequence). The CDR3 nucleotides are TGTGCCAGCAGCCCGCAGACATTGCGAGAGCAGTACTTC. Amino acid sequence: CASSPQTLREQYF.